This T cell receptor beta chain was profiled in a study of T cell responses to AZD1222 COVID-19 vaccine. On the study more broadly: Second-dose timings of about 4 or about 12 weeks were pooled. Study-wide results and limits: Following two doses of AZD1222, Spike-specific TCR breadth and depth rose. It was only 6 or 7 AZD1222 recipients who were seropositive at baseline. Most donors were white British, females outnumbered males, and clonal diversity was possibly underestimated.

As concerns this clone: The antigen is undetermined.

TCRdb's copy holds only in-frame clones and misses some; the assay was immunoSEQ multiplex PCR. The sample lists about 100,000 clones, around nine tenths seen once, with 2.5% to 3.5% in the top ten. The TCR comes from an adult in good health. The source material was peripheral blood, sampled on day 0 of AZD1222 vaccination.

CDR3 loop: CASSLVAVNYGYTF. The CDR3 DNA follows: TGTGCCAGCAGCTTGGTGGCAGTTAACTATGGCTACACCTTC. This rearrangement joins TRBV5-6 to TRBJ1-2; no definite D call. CDR3 size: 14 residues. V lost 0 bases to trimming and J lost 1 base, with 7 bases between them. Germline V gene data show CDR1 as SGHDT and CDR2 as YYEEEE.